Each of the 18 T cell receptor beta chains below was sequenced from the same sample in a study of identical twins (dated by TCRdb to 2016 to 2018). The library was prepared using 5' RACE. TCRdb records Illumina HiSeq 2000 as the sequencer. TCRdb trimmed the raw reads at Q25, called clones with MiXCR and kept productive beta chains. A single entry per CDR3 protein holds the most common genes and DNA from its merged rows. Across this sample there are approximately 230,000 distinct CDR3 sequences, with roughly 13% seen only once. The top ten constitute 7% to 9% of the sample. Sequenced input: memory (CD45RO+) T cells sorted from blood. What the cell subset or site label conveys for this sample: CD45RO+ enriched T cells. These receptors came from a woman younger than 30 in good health.

The chain couples TRBV9 to TRBJ1-2, with 11 bases that match TRBD1. CDR3 size: 16 residues. Germline assignment: CDR1 SGDLS and CDR2 YYNGEE. V gave up 0 bases and J gave up 5 bases; unmatched junction bases: 6. This CDR3 is CASSVGTGGASYGYTF. The DNA for the CDR3 is TGTGCCAGCAGCGTAGGGACAGGGGGCGCCTCGTATGGCTACACCTTC. Full variable domain (rest looked up from reference TRBV9 and TRBJ1-2): DSGVTQTPKHLITATGQRVTLRCSPRSGDLSVYWYQQSLDQGLQFLIQYYNGEERAKGNILERFSAQQFPDLHSELNLSSLELGDSALYFCASSVGTGGASYGYTFGSGTRLTVV.

This CDR3 is CASRGGANYGYTF. As DNA, the CDR3 is TGTGCCAGCCGGGGTGGGGCTAACTATGGCTACACCTTC. The chain uses TRBV7-9 and TRBJ1-2, with D hard to call. From germline, CDR1 is SEHNR and CDR2 FQNEAQ (reference sequence). The germline V and J ends were trimmed by 8 bases and 0 bases, with 10 bases remaining between them. The CDR3 length is 13 residues.

Many counts were recorded for this clonotype. The CDR3: CASLGLPNQPQHF. The CDR3 DNA sequence: TGTGCCAGCCTCGGGCTGCCCAATCAGCCCCAGCATTTT. This rearrangement joins TRBV5-8 to TRBJ1-5; D call uncertain. The ends were cut back, 7 bases at V and 3 bases at J, with 11 bases in the middle. This CDR3 is 13 amino acids long. The germline gives CDR1 SGHTS, CDR2 YDEGEE.

J is TRBJ2-2 and V is TRBV9; D gene ambiguous. CDR1 SGDLS and CDR2 YYNGEE come from the germline V gene. The CDR3 consists of 15 residues. Trimming shortened V by 0 bases and J by 2 bases, and 8 bases separated the two germline ends. In DNA, the CDR3 is TGTGCCAGCAGCGTAGCTACTCCTAACACCGGGGAGCTGTTTTTT. It codes for CASSVATPNTGELFF.

The sample holds a few counts of this clonotype. The genes are TRBV20-1 and TRBJ2-6, with a tentative D call TRBD1 (6 bases). This CDR3 contains 14 residues. With 3 bases removed from V and 2 bases from J, the gap between germline ends came to 8 bases. The germline gives CDR1 DFQATT, CDR2 SNEGSKA (reference sequence). The CDR3 is CSASPGAGANVLTF. The CDR3 DNA follows: TGCAGTGCTAGTCCAGGGGCTGGGGCCAACGTCCTGACTTTC.

In this sample, this clonotype turned up a few times. The rearrangement links TRBV7-8 to TRBJ2-7, with 11 positions matching TRBD1. Germline V gives CDR1 SGHVS, CDR2 FQNEAQ. CDR3 length: 14 residues. After removal of 1 base from V and 7 bases from J, the junction contained 3 bases not matched to a gene. The CDR3 here is CASSLEDRGLEQYF. As DNA, the CDR3 is TGTGCCAGCAGCTTAGAGGACAGGGGGCTTGAGCAGTACTTC.

The V and J genes are TRBV2 and TRBJ2-1; 7 bases fit TRBD1. The CDR3 runs to 13 residues. Germline V gene sequence: CDR1 SNHLY, CDR2 FYNNEI. V shed 6 bases, J shed 7 bases, and the junction held 6 bases outside the gene matches. The CDR3 coding sequence is TGTGCCAGCAGCACTGACAGGGATAATGAGCAGTTCTTC. Translation gives CASSTDRDNEQFF. The full variable domain, in which reference TRBV2 and TRBJ2-1 provide the parts outside the CDR3, is EPEVTQTPSHQVTQMGQEVILRCVPISNHLYFYWYRQILGQKVEFLVSFYNNEISEKSEIFDDQFSVERPDGSNFTLKIRSTKLEDSAMYFCASSTDRDNEQFFGPGTRLTVL.

This clonotype was observed a few times. The J gene is TRBJ2-3, the V gene TRBV6-5; TRBD2 matches at 11 bases. Trimming at V came to 5 bases and at J to 10 bases, leaving 2 bases not matched to a gene. Germline V gene data show CDR1 as MNHEY and CDR2 as SVGAGI. The CDR3 extends over 12 amino acids. The CDR3 sequence: CASSLAGGPQYF. CDR3 in DNA: TGTGCCAGCAGTCTAGCGGGGGGCCCGCAGTATTTT.

CDR3 residues: CASVLWKNTEAFF. The CDR3 region has the DNA TGTGCCAGCGTCTTGTGGAAGAACACTGAAGCTTTCTTT. The J gene is TRBJ1-1, the V gene TRBV7-3; D gene uncertain. Germline loops: CDR1 SGHTA, CDR2 FQGTGA. This CDR3 comprises 13 residues. Trimming took 8 bases from V and 1 from J, leaving 11 bases between them. The full variable domain, its missing parts supplied by reference TRBV7-3 and TRBJ1-1, is GAGVSQTPSNKVTEKGKYVELRCDPISGHTALYWYRQSLGQGPEFLIYFQGTGAADDSGLPNDRFFAVRPEGSVSTLKIQRTERGDSAVYLCASVLWKNTEAFFGQGTRLTVV.

This clonotype has a count of ten or more. The J gene is TRBJ1-2, the V gene TRBV6-1, with 8 bases identical to TRBD1. Germline trimming cut 6 bases from V and 5 bases from J; bases unmatched to any gene: 5. Germline-derived CDR1 and CDR2 are MNHNS and SASEGT. This CDR3 is built from 13 residues. CDR3 sequence (DNA): TGTGCCAGCAGCTTGACAGGGGAATATGGCTACACCTTC. This gives the protein CASSLTGEYGYTF.

The chain joins TRBV6-1 to TRBJ1-2; 9 bases map to TRBD1. Germline CDR1 MNHNS, CDR2 SASEGT. Trimming at V came to 5 bases and at J to 2 bases, leaving 6 bases not matched to a gene. The CDR3 consists of 15 residues. The CDR3 DNA follows: TGTGCCAGCAGTCCTCAAGGGACAGGGAACTATGGCTACACCTTC. Translation: CASSPQGTGNYGYTF.

This clonotype has more than one count but fewer than ten. The gene calls are TRBV12-3 or TRBV12-4 and TRBJ2-1, with 9 bases aligning to TRBD1. The CDR3 is made up of 17 amino acids. The V gene end was trimmed by 6 bases and the J gene end by 8 bases; junction bases not matched to a gene: 17. CDR3 DNA: TGTGCCAGCAGCGAGACTCTCCGGGACAGGGTCACGGATGAGCAGTTCTTC. Protein sequence: CASSETLRDRVTDEQFF.

The gene calls are TRBV12-3 or TRBV12-4 and TRBJ1-5; D call uncertain. V was shortened by 4 bases and J by 2 bases, with 9 bases between the two germline ends. The CDR3 extends over 14 amino acids. CDR3 sequence reads: CASSSYLGNQPQHF. CDR3 sequence (DNA): TGTGCCAGCAGTTCTTACCTAGGCAATCAGCCCCAGCATTTT.

This chain joins TRBV29-1 and TRBJ2-7; possibly TRBD1 for D (6 bases). Germline CDR1 SQVTM, CDR2 ANQGSEA. Trimming removed 6 bases at V and 4 bases at J, with 13 bases between. The CDR3 consists of 12 residues. The CDR3 coding sequence is TGCAGCGTCGATGCTCAGGGGTACGAGCAGTACTTC. This translates into CSVDAQGYEQYF.

The chain recombines TRBV27 with TRBJ1-1; weak D call: TRBD1 (6 bases). With 6 bases removed from V and 1 base from J, the gap between germline ends came to 12 bases. The germline gives CDR1 MNHEY, CDR2 SMNVEV (reference sequence). There are 14 residues in the CDR3. CDR3 residues: CASRPMGANTEAFF. The DNA for the CDR3 is TGTGCCAGCAGGCCCATGGGGGCGAACACTGAAGCTTTCTTT.

This clonotype was counted between two and nine times. The V and J genes are TRBV5-1 and TRBJ2-2; D remains unclear. V was clipped by 1 base and J by 1 base, with 8 bases between them. CDR3 size: 15 residues. Germline V gene sequence: CDR1 SGHRS, CDR2 YFSETQ. CDR3 nucleotide sequence: TGCGCCAGCAGCTTGCCGTGGGGGAACACCGGGGAGCTGTTTTTT. Amino acids: CASSLPWGNTGELFF.

The chain joins TRBV5-1 to TRBJ2-5; D possibly corresponds to TRBD2 (6 bases). CDR1 and CDR2 from the germline V gene are SGHRS and YFSETQ. CDR3 length equals 14 residues. The V end lost 1 base, the J end lost 5 bases, and 12 bases lay between the germline ends. The CDR3: CASSLLSAGETQYF. The DNA of the CDR3 is TGCGCCAGCAGCTTGCTTTCTGCGGGGGAGACCCAGTACTTC.

This clonotype was observed a few times. This sequence joins TRBV7-9 and TRBJ2-6; 7 bases fit TRBD1. J lost 2 bases, V lost 5 bases, and 3 bases had no gene match. The germline gives CDR1 SEHNR, CDR2 FQNEAQ (reference sequence). This CDR3 spans 15 amino acids. This CDR3 reads CASSIDRAGANVLTF. CDR3 DNA: TGTGCCAGCAGCATCGACAGGGCTGGGGCCAACGTCCTGACTTTC.